This T cell receptor (beta chain) is drawn from a study of cytomegalovirus exposure and HLA in healthy donors. Turning to the study itself: Roughly 170 million T cells yielded some 120 million unique TCR beta sequences in earlier analysis. Study findings and constraints: Available immune exposure information covered CMV serostatus only.

PCR employed 60 Vbeta and 13 Jbeta primers. The method was immunoSEQ multiplex PCR; TCRdb's version includes in-frame clones alone and lacks a portion of them. Here the sample spans about 190,000 clones, 60% to 80% being singletons. The germline V gene encodes CDR1 ENHRY and CDR2 SYGVKD. V lost 6 bases to trimming and J lost 0 bases; unmatched junction nucleotides: 4. CDR3 length: 14 residues. Regarding this clone: Its specificity is unknown.

The TCR sequence derives from a woman in her 30s in good health and CMV-seropositive. Input material: PBMCs. The chain has TRBV10-3 and TRBJ2-7; 8 bases agree with TRBD1. The CDR3 DNA reads TGTGCCATCAGCTTGGACAGGGACTCCTACGAGCAGTACTTC. Its translation is CAISLDRDSYEQYF.